Listed here is a single T cell receptor (beta chain). The data were obtained in a study of blood T cell repertoires in COVID-19. Participants spanned ages about 18 to 100 years and resided in over 20 US areas. CDR1 is SGHRS, CDR2 YFSETQ, per germline. CDR3 length: 15 amino acids. Trimming cost V 4 bases and J 10 bases; bases outside gene matches: 11. Using immunoSEQ multiplex PCR, the repertoire was profiled, and TCRdb retains in-frame clones only, with some absent. The table shows about 270,000 clones, with roughly 91% occurring only once. This sequence was found in a woman aged 40 to 50 with acute COVID-19. The chain recombines TRBV5-1 with TRBJ1-6, with 7 bases matching TRBD1. The material sequenced was PBMCs or T cells enriched from blood (not recorded which). The CDR3 spells CASSADRAEGSPLHF. The DNA for the CDR3 is TGCGCCAGCAGCGCCGACAGGGCGGAAGGATCACCCCTCCACTTT.